Here is one T cell receptor beta chain with its context. The sample comes from a study of CD8 T cells in Susac syndrome. In blood CD8+ and CD4+ T cells, TCR beta underwent sequencing. It was negative isolation that provided the CD8+ and CD4+ T cells, whereas TEMRA cells were enriched by FACS. Reverse transcription of 0.5 to 1 ug RNA was performed with random hexamers. From the immunoSEQ multiplex PCR reads, TCRdb called clonotypes with MiXCR, one entry per CDR3 protein. The sample lists 180,000 or so distinct CDR3 sequences; roughly 95% were seen once. The CDR3 sequence is 14 residues long. CDR1 is SQVTM and CDR2 is ANQGSEA in the germline V gene. J was trimmed by 4 bases and V by 7 bases; bases with no gene match: 11.

J is TRBJ2-7 and V is TRBV29-1, with TRBD2 matching 9 bases. This clonotype was obtained from a human donor with multiple sclerosis. Material for sequencing was CD4+ T cells from PBMCs. The chain's CDR3 is CSATLAGGTYEQYF. CDR3 in DNA: TGCAGCGCTACTTTGGCGGGAGGGACTTACGAGCAGTACTTC.